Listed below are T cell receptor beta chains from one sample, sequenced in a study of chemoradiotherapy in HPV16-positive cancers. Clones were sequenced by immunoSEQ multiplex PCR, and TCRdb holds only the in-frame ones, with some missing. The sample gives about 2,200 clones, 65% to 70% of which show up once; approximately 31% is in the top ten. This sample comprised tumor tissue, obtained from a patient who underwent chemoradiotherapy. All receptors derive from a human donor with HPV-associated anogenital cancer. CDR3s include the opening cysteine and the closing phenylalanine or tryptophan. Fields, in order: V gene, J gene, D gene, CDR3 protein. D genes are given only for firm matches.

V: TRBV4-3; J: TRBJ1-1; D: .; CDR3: CASSQESGGWRNTEAFF
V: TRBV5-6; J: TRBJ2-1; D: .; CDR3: CASSLKVGPSYNEQFF
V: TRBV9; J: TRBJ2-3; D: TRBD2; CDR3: CASSWEAGGLDTQYF
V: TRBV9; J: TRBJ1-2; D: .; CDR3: CASSPRDTGYTF
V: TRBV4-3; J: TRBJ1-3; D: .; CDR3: CASSQDGLPGNTIYF
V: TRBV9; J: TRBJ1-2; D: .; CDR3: CASSAARDYNGYTF
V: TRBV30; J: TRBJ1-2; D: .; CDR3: CAWGEERTAFSYGYTF
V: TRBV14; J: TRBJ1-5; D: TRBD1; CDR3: CASSQEGQEVNQPQHF
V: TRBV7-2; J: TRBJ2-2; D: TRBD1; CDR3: CASSNRDRVPGELFF
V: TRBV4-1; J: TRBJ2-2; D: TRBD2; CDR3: CASSPRLAPNTGELFF
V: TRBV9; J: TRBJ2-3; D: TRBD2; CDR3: CASSVVSGVTDTQYF
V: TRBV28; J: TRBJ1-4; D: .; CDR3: CASSLEGRNEKLFF
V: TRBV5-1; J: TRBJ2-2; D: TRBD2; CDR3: CASSRLAANRGAVF
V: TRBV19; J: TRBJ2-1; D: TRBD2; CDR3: CASSLLAGGSGGDEQFF
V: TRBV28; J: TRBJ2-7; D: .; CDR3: CASSPEGKSYEQYF
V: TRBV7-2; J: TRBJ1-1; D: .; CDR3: CASNRGANTEAFF
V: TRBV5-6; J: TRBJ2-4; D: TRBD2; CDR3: CASSWTSGDNIQYF
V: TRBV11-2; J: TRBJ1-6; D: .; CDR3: CASSFINSPLHF
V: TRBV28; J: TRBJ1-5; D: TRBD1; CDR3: CASSPSDRVSQPQHF
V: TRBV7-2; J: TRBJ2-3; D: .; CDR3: CASSAMSTDTQYF
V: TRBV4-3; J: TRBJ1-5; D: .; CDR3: CASSQTVSNQPQHF
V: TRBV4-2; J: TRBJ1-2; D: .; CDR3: CASSPMSTGNYGYTF
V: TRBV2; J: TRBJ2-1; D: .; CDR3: CASSLGGGEQFF
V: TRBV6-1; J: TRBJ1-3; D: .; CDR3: CASSRTAGNTIYF
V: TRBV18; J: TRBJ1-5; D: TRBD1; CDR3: CASSPGTGRNQPQHF
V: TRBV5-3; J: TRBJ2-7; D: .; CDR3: CARNLPGREYF
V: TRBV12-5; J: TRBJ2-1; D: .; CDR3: CASGLRGALTYNEQFF
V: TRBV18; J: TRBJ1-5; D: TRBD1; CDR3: CASSFGDSFIQPQHF
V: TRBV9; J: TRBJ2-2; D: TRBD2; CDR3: CASSVGLAGFGTGELFF
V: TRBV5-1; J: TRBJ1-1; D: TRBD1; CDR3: CASSSTGGSGTEAFF
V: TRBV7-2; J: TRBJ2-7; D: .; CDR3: CASSTVGEQYF
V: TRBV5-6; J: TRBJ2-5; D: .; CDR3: CASSFRVGRSQETQYF
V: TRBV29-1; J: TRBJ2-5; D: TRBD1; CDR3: CSVERGTGGPATQYF
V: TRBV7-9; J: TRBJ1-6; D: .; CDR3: CASSLNGNSPLHF
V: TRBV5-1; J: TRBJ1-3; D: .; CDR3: CASNLEGRGGNTIYF
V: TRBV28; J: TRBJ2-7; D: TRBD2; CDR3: CASSPRGGAYEQYF
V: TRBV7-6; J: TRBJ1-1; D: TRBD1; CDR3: CASSLGQGNTEAFF
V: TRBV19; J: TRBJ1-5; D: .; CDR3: CASSIGQGVDQPQHF
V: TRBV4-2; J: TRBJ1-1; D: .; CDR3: CASSLARANTEAFF
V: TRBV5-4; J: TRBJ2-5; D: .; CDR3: CASRFRGAETQYF